The source of this T cell receptor beta chain is a study of cytomegalovirus exposure and HLA in healthy donors. The PCR contained 60 Vbeta and 13 Jbeta primers. Libraries were prepared by immunoSEQ multiplex PCR; TCRdb keeps only in-frame clonotypes and omits some of them. This table has around 150,000 clones, under 80% appearing once. Note on this clone: Its antigen remains unidentified. Germline is not matched at one junction end, which may reflect a read error.

Every donor was a healthy person donating bone marrow. Germline lookup yields CDR1 MNHEY and CDR2 SVGAGI. The CDR3 is 15 residues long. Notes on the study in general: Certain sequence variants were highly shared and formed a cluster, and this cluster was likely a sequencing artifact. Rare TCR sequences dominated, though some public TCRs recurred in many donors.

The material sequenced was PBMCs. The J gene is TRBJ2-1, the V gene TRBV6-5, with 9 bases that match TRBD2. The sequence was obtained from a female donor in good health and CMV-seronegative. The CDR3 spells CASSQRGLARNGQFF. Written as DNA, the CDR3 is TGTGCCAGCAGCCAGAGGGGACTAGCAAGGAATGGGCAGTTCTTC.